This record concerns one T cell receptor beta chain sequence. The data are from a study of blood T cell repertoires in COVID-19. The study drew participants aged about 18 to 89 years from about two dozen US areas. Profiled with immunoSEQ multiplex PCR; TCRdb holds only in-frame clones, not every one. The sample lists approximately 210,000 clones; 80% to 85% were seen once. The J segment lost 0 bases and the V segment lost 4 bases, leaving 6 bases of the junction unmatched. The germline V gene encodes CDR1 LGHNA and CDR2 YNFKEQ. The CDR3 loop spans 16 amino acids. Sequencing input: PBMCs or T cells enriched from blood (not recorded which). This TCR came from a woman in her forties or fifties with acute COVID-19. The V gene is TRBV4-2, the J gene TRBJ2-3, with TRBD2 matching 8 bases. CDR3 region: CASSLELAASTDTQYF. CDR3 coding DNA: TGTGCCAGCAGCCTAGAACTAGCGGCTAGCACAGATACGCAGTATTTT.